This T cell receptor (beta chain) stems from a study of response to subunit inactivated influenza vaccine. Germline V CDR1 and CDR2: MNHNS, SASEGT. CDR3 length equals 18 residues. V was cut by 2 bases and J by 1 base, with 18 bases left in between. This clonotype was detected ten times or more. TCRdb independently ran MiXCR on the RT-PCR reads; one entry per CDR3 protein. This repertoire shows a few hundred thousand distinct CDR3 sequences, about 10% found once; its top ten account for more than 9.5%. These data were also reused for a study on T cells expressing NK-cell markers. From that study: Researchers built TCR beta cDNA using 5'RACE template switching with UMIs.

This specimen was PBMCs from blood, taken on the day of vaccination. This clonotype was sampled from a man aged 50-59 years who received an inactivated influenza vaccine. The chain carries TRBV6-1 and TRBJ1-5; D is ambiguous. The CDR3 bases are TGTGCCAGCAGTGAAAGAACTACGTGGCGGAGCAGCAATCAGCCCCAGCATTTT. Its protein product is CASSERTTWRSSNQPQHF.